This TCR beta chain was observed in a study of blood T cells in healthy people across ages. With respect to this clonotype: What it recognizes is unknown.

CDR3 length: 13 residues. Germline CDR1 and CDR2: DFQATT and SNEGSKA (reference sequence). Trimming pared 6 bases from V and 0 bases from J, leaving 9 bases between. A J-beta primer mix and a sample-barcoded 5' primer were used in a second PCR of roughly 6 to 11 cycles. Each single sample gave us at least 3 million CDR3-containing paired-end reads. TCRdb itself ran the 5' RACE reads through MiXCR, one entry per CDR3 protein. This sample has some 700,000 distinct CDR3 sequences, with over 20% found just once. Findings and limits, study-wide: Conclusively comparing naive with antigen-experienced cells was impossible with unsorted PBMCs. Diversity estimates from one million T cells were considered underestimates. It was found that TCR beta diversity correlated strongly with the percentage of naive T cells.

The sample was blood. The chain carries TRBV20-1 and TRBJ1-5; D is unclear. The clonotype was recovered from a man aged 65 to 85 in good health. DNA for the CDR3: TGCAGTGCAGAACAGAGTAGCAATCAGCCCCAGCATTTT. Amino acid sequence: CSAEQSSNQPQHF.